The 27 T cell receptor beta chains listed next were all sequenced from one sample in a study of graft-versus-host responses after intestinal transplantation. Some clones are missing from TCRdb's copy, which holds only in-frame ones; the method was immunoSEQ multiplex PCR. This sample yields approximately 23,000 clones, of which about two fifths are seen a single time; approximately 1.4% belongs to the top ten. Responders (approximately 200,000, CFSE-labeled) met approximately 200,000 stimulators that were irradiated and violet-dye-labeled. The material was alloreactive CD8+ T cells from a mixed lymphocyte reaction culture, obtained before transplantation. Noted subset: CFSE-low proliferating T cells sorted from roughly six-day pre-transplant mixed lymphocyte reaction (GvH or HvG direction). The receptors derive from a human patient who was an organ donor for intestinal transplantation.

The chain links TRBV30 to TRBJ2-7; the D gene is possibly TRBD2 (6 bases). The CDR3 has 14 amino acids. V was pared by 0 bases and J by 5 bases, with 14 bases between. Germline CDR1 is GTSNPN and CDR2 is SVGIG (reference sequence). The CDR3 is CAWSVGGISDEQYF. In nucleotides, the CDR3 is TGTGCCTGGAGTGTAGGCGGGATAAGCGACGAGCAGTACTTC.

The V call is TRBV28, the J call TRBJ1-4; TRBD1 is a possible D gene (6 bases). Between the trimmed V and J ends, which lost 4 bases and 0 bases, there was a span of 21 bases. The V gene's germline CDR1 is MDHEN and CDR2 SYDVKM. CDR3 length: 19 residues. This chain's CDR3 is CASSYNRVPAVSTNEKLFF. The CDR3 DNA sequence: TGTGCCAGCAGTTACAACAGGGTCCCCGCTGTCTCAACTAATGAAAAACTGTTTTTT.

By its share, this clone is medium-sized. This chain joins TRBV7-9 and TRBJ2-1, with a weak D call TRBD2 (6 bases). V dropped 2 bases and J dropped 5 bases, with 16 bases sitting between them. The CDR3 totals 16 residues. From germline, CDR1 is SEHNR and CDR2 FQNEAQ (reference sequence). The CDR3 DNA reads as TGTGCCAGCAGCTTATATCTGGCGGGACCTAACAATGAGCAGTTCTTC. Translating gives CASSLYLAGPNNEQFF.

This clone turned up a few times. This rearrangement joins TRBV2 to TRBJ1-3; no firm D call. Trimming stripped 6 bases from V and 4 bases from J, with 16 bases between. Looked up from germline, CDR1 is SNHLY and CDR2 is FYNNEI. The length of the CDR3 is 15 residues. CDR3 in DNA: TGTGCCAGCAGCGGCACCTTCATGCCCGGAAACACCATATATTTT. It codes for CASSGTFMPGNTIYF.

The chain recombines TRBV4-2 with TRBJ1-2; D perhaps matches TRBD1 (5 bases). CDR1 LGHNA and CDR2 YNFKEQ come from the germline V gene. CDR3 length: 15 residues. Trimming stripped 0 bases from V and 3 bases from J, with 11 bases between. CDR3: CASSQEVQGYYGYTF. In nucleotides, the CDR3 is TGTGCCAGCAGCCAAGAGGTGCAGGGCTACTATGGCTACACCTTC.

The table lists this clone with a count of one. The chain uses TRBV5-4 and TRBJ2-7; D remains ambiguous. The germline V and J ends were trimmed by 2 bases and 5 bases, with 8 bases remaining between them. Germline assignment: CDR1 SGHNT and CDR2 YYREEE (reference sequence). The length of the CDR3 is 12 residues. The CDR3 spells CASSLGSNEQYF. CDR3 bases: TGTGCCAGCAGCTTAGGATCGAACGAGCAGTACTTC.

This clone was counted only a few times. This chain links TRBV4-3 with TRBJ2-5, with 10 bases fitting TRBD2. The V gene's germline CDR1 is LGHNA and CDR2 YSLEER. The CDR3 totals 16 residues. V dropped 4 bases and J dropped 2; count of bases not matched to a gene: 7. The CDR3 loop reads CASSPAGLAAQETQYF. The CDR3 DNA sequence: TGCGCCAGCAGCCCTGCAGGACTAGCGGCACAAGAGACCCAGTACTTC.

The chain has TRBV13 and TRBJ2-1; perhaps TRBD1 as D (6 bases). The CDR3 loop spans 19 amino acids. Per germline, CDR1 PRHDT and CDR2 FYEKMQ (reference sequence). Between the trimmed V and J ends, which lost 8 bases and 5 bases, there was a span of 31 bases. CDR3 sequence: CASSKQPIIQGDRHNEQFF. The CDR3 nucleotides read TGTGCCAGCTCCAAACAACCGATCATACAGGGAGACAGGCACAATGAGCAGTTCTTC.

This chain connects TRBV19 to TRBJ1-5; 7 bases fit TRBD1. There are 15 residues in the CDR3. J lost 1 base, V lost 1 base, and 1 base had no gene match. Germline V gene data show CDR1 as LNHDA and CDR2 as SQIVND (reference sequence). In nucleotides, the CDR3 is TGTGCCAGTAGTATAGGACAGGGCAGCAATCAGCCCCAGCATTTT. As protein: CASSIGQGSNQPQHF.

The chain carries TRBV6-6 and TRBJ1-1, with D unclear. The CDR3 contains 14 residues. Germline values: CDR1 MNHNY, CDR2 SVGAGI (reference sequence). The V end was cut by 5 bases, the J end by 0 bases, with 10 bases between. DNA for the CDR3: TGTGCCAGCAGTCAGGAGGGTATGAACACTGAAGCTTTCTTT. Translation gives CASSQEGMNTEAFF.

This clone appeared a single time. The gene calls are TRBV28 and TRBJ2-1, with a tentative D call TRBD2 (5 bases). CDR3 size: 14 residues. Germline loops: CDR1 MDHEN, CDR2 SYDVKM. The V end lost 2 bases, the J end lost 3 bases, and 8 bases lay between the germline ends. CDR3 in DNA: TGTGCCAGCAGTTTAAGCGGCGTCTACAATGAGCAGTTCTTC. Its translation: CASSLSGVYNEQFF. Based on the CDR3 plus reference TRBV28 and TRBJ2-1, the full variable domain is DVKVTQSSRYLVKRTGEKVFLECVQDMDHENMFWYRQDPGLGLRLIYFSYDVKMKEKGDIPEGYSVSREKKERFSLILESASTNQTSMYLCASSLSGVYNEQFFGPGTRLTVL.

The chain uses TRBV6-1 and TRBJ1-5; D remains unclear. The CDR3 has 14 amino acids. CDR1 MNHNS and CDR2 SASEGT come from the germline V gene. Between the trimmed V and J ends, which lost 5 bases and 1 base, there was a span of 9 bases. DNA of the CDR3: TGTGCCAGCAGTCTCGACGGAAGCAATCAGCCCCAGCATTTT. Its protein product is CASSLDGSNQPQHF.

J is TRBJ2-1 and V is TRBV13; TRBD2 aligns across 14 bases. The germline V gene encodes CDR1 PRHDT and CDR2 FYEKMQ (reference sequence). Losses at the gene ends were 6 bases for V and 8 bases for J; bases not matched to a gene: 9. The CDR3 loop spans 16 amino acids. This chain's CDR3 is CASRRLAGGRRDEQFF. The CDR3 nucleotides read TGTGCCAGCAGGAGACTAGCGGGAGGGAGAAGGGATGAGCAGTTCTTC.

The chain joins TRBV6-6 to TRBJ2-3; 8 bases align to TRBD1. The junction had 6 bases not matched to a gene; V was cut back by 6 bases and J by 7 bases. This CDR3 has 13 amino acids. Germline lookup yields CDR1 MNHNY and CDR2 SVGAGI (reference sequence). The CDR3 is CASRRTGLHTQYF. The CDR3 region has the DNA TGTGCCAGCAGACGGACAGGGTTGCATACGCAGTATTTT.

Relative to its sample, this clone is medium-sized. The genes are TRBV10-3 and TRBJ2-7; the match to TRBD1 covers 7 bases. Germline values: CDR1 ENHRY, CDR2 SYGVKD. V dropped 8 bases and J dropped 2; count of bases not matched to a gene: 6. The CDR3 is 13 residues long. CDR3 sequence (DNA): TGTGCCATCTCAAGCGGACAGGCCTACGAGCAGTACTTC. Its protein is CAISSGQAYEQYF.

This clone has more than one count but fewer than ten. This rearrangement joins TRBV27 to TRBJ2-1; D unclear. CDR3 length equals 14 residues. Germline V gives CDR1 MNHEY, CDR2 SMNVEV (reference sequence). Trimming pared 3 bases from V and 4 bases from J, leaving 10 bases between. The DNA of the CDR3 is TGTGCCAGCAGTTTCGATCCGGATTACAATGAGCAGTTCTTC. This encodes CASSFDPDYNEQFF.

The CDR3 region has the DNA TGTGCCAGCAGTTTATGGGGCGGAGGGATCGCCTACAATGAGCAGTTCTTC. It is translated as CASSLWGGGIAYNEQFF. The J gene is TRBJ2-1, the V gene TRBV27; TRBD2 might be the D (6 bases). Germline CDR1 and CDR2: MNHEY and SMNVEV (reference sequence). Trimming took off 1 base at V and 2 bases at J, with 15 bases between the two ends. The CDR3 covers 17 residues.

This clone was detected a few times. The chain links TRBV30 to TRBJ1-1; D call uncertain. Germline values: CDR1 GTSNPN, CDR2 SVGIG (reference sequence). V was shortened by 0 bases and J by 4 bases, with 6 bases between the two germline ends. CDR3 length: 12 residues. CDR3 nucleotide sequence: TGTGCCTGGAGTGTCGTCGGCACTGAAGCTTTCTTT. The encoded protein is CAWSVVGTEAFF. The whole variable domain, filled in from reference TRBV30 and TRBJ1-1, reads SQTIHQWPATLVQPVGSPLSLECTVEGTSNPNLYWYRQAAGRGLQLLFYSVGIGQISSEVPQNLSASRPQDRQFILSSKKLLLSDSGFYLCAWSVVGTEAFFGQGTRLTVV.

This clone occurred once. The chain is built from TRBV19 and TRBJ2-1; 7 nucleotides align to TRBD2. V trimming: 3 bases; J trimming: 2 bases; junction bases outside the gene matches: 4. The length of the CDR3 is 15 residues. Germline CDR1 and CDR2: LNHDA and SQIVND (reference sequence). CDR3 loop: CASSMGGSAYNEQFF. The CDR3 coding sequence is TGTGCCAGTAGTATGGGCGGGAGTGCCTACAATGAGCAGTTCTTC.

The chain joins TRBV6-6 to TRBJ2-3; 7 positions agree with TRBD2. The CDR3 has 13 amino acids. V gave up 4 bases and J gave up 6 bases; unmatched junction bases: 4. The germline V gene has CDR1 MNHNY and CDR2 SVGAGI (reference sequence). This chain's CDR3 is CASSSSGTDTQYF. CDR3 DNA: TGTGCCAGCAGTTCCAGCGGGACGGATACGCAGTATTTT.

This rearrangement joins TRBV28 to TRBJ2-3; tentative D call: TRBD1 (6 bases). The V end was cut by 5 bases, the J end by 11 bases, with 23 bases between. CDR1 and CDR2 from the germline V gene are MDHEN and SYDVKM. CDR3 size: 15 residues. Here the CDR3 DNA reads TGTGCCAGCAGTCCGCGGACCATCTTGATACAGGGGCAGTATTTT. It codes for CASSPRTILIQGQYF.

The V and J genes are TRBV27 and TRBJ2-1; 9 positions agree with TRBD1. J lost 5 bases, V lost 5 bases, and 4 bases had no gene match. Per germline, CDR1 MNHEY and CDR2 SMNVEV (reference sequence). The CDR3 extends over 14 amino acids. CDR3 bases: TGTGCCAGCAGTCTCGACAGGGGGAACAATGAGCAGTTCTTC. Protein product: CASSLDRGNNEQFF.

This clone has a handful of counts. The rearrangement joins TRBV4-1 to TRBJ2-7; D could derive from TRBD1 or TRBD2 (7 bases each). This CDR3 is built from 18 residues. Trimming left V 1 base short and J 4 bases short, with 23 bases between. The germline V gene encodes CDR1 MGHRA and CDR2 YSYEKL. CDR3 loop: CASSQVGGWQGGKYEQYF. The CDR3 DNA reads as TGCGCCAGCAGCCAAGTGGGAGGGTGGCAGGGGGGAAAATACGAGCAGTACTTC.

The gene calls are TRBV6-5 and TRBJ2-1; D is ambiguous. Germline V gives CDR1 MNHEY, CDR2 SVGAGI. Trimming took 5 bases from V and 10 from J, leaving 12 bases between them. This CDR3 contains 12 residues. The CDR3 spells CASSPYLGEQFF. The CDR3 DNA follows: TGTGCCAGCAGTCCCTACCTAGGGGAGCAGTTCTTC.

As DNA, the CDR3 is TGTGCCATCAGTGAGTCGAACGGACTCCATGGCTACACCTTC. Translation: CAISESNGLHGYTF. The chain has TRBV10-3 and TRBJ1-2; D remains ambiguous. V lost 0 bases to trimming and J lost 6 bases, with 11 bases between them. The length of the CDR3 is 14 residues. The V gene's germline CDR1 is ENHRY and CDR2 SYGVKD.

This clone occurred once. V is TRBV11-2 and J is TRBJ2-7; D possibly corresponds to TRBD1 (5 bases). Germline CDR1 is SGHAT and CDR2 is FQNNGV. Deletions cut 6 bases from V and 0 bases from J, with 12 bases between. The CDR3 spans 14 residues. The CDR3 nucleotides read TGTGCCAGCAGGAAGGGGCCCAACTCCTACGAGCAGTACTTC. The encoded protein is CASRKGPNSYEQYF.

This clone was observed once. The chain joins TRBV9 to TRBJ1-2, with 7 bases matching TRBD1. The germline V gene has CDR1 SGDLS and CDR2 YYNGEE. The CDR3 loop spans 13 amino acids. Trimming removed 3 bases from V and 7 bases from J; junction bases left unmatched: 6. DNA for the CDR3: TGTGCCAGCAGCGCAGACAGGGCGGGTGGCTACACCTTC. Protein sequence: CASSADRAGGYTF.